This TCR beta chain was found in a study of CD8 T cells in Susac syndrome. Points from the study as a whole: The study recognized that the number of individuals in its TCR sequencing and HLA analysis was relatively small.

Concerning this clonotype: Its antigen is unknown.

TCR beta was sequenced from blood CD8+ and CD4+ T cells. Both CD4+ and CD8+ T cells were negatively isolated, and TEMRA cells underwent FACS enrichment. With random hexamers, roughly 0.45 to 1 ug RNA was reverse transcribed. Amplification of TCR beta CDR3 by immunoSEQ multiplex PCR spanned 54 Vbeta and 13 Jbeta. TCRdb re-called the immunoSEQ multiplex PCR reads with MiXCR, one entry per CDR3 protein. The data contain approximately 110,000 distinct CDR3 sequences, approximately 96% of them singletons. This CDR3 has 13 residues. The germline V gene encodes CDR1 MRHNA and CDR2 SNTAGT. V dropped 8 bases and J dropped 5; count of bases not matched to a gene: 6.

Sequences were obtained from CD4+ T cells from PBMCs. This chain connects TRBV6-4 to TRBJ2-3, with 8 nucleotides matching TRBD1. This receptor was obtained from a human donor in good health. The CDR3 nucleotides are TGTGCCAGCGCGGACAGGGTTGAAGATACGCAGTATTTT. This translates into CASADRVEDTQYF.